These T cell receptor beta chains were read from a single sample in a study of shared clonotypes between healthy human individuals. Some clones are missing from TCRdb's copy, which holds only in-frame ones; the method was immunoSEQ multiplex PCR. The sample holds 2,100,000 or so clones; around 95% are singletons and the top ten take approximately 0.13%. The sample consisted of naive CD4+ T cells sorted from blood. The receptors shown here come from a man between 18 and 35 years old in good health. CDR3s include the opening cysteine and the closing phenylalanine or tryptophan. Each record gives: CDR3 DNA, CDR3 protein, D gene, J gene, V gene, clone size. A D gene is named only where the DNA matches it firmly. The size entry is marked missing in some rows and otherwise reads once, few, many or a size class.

DNA: TGCGCCAGCAGCTACATGCCGACAGGGGAAGGATACGAGCAGTACTTC
CDR3: CASSYMPTGEGYEQYF
D: TRBD1
J: TRBJ2-7
V: TRBV5-1
size: .

DNA: TGTGCCAGCAGCCCGGGCGGCCACCTAGCCAAAAACATTCAGTACTTC
CDR3: CASSPGGHLAKNIQYF
D: .
J: TRBJ2-4
V: TRBV7-2
size: .

DNA: TGTGCCAGCAGCTTAGAAGGGGGAACTAATGAAAAACTGTTTTTT
CDR3: CASSLEGGTNEKLFF
D: .
J: TRBJ1-4
V: TRBV11-2
size: .

DNA: TGTGCCAGCAGTTACGACCGACGCTCCTATAATTCACCCCTCCACTTT
CDR3: CASSYDRRSYNSPLHF
D: .
J: TRBJ1-6
V: TRBV6-5
size: .

DNA: TGCAGCGTTGGGAGACTAGCGGGAGGGTGGACCGGGGAGCTGTTTTTT
CDR3: CSVGRLAGGWTGELFF
D: TRBD2
J: TRBJ2-2
V: TRBV29-1
size: .

DNA: TGTGCCAGCAGCTTATCGGGGCGGACCACTGAAGCTTTCTTT
CDR3: CASSLSGRTTEAFF
D: .
J: TRBJ1-1
V: TRBV7-3
size: .

DNA: TGTGCCAGTAGTATGAGCGGGAGGGCAACTGAAGCTTTCTTT
CDR3: CASSMSGRATEAFF
D: .
J: TRBJ1-1
V: TRBV19
size: .

DNA: TGCGCCAGCAGCTTGGGACAGGGAGGGGACAATGAGCAGTTCTTC
CDR3: CASSLGQGGDNEQFF
D: .
J: TRBJ2-1
V: TRBV5-1
size: once

DNA: TGTGCCAGCAGTTACTCGGGGCCACTAAACTATGGCTACACCTTC
CDR3: CASSYSGPLNYGYTF
D: .
J: TRBJ1-2
V: TRBV6-5
size: .

DNA: TGTGCCAGCAGTTTGGGGGGCGCTTACTATGGCTACACCTTC
CDR3: CASSLGGAYYGYTF
D: .
J: TRBJ1-2
V: TRBV28
size: .

DNA: TGTGCCAGCAGCTTAAACGAAAAGGGATGGTACACCTTC
CDR3: CASSLNEKGWYTF
D: .
J: TRBJ1-2
V: TRBV5-5
size: .

DNA: TGTGCCAGCAGCCCGGGGGGCAGGGGTGTCGGGGAGCTGTTTTTT
CDR3: CASSPGGRGVGELFF
D: .
J: TRBJ2-2
V: TRBV5-4
size: .

DNA: TGTGCCTGGAGTACAGGGCCTAACACCTACGAGCAGTACTTC
CDR3: CAWSTGPNTYEQYF
D: .
J: TRBJ2-7
V: TRBV30
size: .

DNA: TGTGCCATCAGTGTTTCAGGGGCGGGTGATACGCAGTATTTT
CDR3: CAISVSGAGDTQYF
D: .
J: TRBJ2-3
V: TRBV10-3
size: once

DNA: TGTGCCAGTAGTATAGAGCCCTACGTAGCCAAAAACATTCAGTACTTC
CDR3: CASSIEPYVAKNIQYF
D: .
J: TRBJ2-4
V: TRBV19
size: .

DNA: TGCGCCAGCAGCTTTACAGGGACATCTAACTATGGCTACACCTTC
CDR3: CASSFTGTSNYGYTF
D: .
J: TRBJ1-2
V: TRBV5-1
size: .

DNA: TGTGCCAGCAGTCCAGGGGGACAGCGCGGACAAATCTATGGCTACACCTTC
CDR3: CASSPGGQRGQIYGYTF
D: TRBD1
J: TRBJ1-2
V: TRBV28
size: once

DNA: TGTGCCAGCAGTGGGGGGACCAGCAATCAGCCCCAGCATTTT
CDR3: CASSGGTSNQPQHF
D: .
J: TRBJ1-5
V: TRBV2
size: .

DNA: TGTGCTAGTGGTTTGGTACGCTCCAACAGCTACAATGAGCAGTTCTTC
CDR3: CASGLVRSNSYNEQFF
D: .
J: TRBJ2-1
V: TRBV12-5
size: .

DNA: TGTGCCAGCAGTGTTGACAGCTACTCTGGAAACACCATATATTTT
CDR3: CASSVDSYSGNTIYF
D: .
J: TRBJ1-3
V: TRBV25-1
size: .

DNA: TGCAGTGCTAGCGAAGGAGAAAAACTGTTTTTT
CDR3: CSASEGEKLFF
D: .
J: TRBJ1-4
V: TRBV20-1
size: once

DNA: TGTGCCAGCAGCTTCTCGGTGGGGTCTGGAAACACCATATATTTT
CDR3: CASSFSVGSGNTIYF
D: .
J: TRBJ1-3
V: TRBV7-2
size: .

DNA: TGTGCCAGCAGCCCTGGGTCTTTGAACACTGAAGCTTTCTTT
CDR3: CASSPGSLNTEAFF
D: .
J: TRBJ1-1
V: TRBV5-4
size: .

DNA: TGCGCCAGCAGCCAAGATAGAATAACAGGGGCGCCGAGCTCCTATAATTCACCCCTCCACTTT
CDR3: CASSQDRITGAPSSYNSPLHF
D: TRBD1
J: TRBJ1-6
V: TRBV4-1
size: once

DNA: TGTGCCAGCTCCCAAGGACTGGATGAAAAACTGTTTTTT
CDR3: CASSQGLDEKLFF
D: .
J: TRBJ1-4
V: TRBV18
size: .

DNA: TGTGCCAGCAGTCCAACGGACGGAGATAACTATGGCTACACCTTC
CDR3: CASSPTDGDNYGYTF
D: .
J: TRBJ1-2
V: TRBV6-7
size: .

DNA: TGTGCCAGCAGCTTATCGGTGCAGTCTAATGAAAAACTGTTTTTT
CDR3: CASSLSVQSNEKLFF
D: .
J: TRBJ1-4
V: TRBV7-8
size: .

DNA: TGTGCCAGCAGTGGTACTAGCGGGGTCTACAATGAGCAGTTCTTC
CDR3: CASSGTSGVYNEQFF
D: TRBD2
J: TRBJ2-1
V: TRBV2
size: once

DNA: TGTGCCAGCAGCTTGGAATTTGGCAGGGGGGATGGAAACACCATATATTTT
CDR3: CASSLEFGRGDGNTIYF
D: TRBD1
J: TRBJ1-3
V: TRBV5-5
size: .

DNA: TGTGCCATCCAGGGTATTCGAAACACCATATATTTT
CDR3: CAIQGIRNTIYF
D: .
J: TRBJ1-3
V: TRBV10-3
size: .

DNA: TGTGCCAGCAGTGAAGCGGGCTCTGGAAACACCATATATTTT
CDR3: CASSEAGSGNTIYF
D: .
J: TRBJ1-3
V: TRBV25-1
size: .

DNA: TGTGCCAGCAGCCCAGGGGGGACTAGCGTCCATGAGCAGTTCTTC
CDR3: CASSPGGTSVHEQFF
D: TRBD2
J: TRBJ2-1
V: TRBV7-3
size: .

DNA: TGTGCCAGCAGCCAAGATCCCGACTCCCTGGAGCAGTTCTTC
CDR3: CASSQDPDSLEQFF
D: .
J: TRBJ2-1
V: TRBV4-2
size: .

DNA: TGTGCCAGCAGCTTGGAGTCTAGCATAAAGACCCAGTACTTC
CDR3: CASSLESSIKTQYF
D: .
J: TRBJ2-5
V: TRBV5-4
size: .

DNA: TGCGCCAGCAGTGAACAGAGTCATCAGCCCCAGCATTTT
CDR3: CASSEQSHQPQHF
D: .
J: TRBJ1-5
V: TRBV10-2
size: .

DNA: TGTGCCAGCAGCTTACTAACAACATCGACAGCCAATGAGCAGTTCTTC
CDR3: CASSLLTTSTANEQFF
D: .
J: TRBJ2-1
V: TRBV5-4
size: .